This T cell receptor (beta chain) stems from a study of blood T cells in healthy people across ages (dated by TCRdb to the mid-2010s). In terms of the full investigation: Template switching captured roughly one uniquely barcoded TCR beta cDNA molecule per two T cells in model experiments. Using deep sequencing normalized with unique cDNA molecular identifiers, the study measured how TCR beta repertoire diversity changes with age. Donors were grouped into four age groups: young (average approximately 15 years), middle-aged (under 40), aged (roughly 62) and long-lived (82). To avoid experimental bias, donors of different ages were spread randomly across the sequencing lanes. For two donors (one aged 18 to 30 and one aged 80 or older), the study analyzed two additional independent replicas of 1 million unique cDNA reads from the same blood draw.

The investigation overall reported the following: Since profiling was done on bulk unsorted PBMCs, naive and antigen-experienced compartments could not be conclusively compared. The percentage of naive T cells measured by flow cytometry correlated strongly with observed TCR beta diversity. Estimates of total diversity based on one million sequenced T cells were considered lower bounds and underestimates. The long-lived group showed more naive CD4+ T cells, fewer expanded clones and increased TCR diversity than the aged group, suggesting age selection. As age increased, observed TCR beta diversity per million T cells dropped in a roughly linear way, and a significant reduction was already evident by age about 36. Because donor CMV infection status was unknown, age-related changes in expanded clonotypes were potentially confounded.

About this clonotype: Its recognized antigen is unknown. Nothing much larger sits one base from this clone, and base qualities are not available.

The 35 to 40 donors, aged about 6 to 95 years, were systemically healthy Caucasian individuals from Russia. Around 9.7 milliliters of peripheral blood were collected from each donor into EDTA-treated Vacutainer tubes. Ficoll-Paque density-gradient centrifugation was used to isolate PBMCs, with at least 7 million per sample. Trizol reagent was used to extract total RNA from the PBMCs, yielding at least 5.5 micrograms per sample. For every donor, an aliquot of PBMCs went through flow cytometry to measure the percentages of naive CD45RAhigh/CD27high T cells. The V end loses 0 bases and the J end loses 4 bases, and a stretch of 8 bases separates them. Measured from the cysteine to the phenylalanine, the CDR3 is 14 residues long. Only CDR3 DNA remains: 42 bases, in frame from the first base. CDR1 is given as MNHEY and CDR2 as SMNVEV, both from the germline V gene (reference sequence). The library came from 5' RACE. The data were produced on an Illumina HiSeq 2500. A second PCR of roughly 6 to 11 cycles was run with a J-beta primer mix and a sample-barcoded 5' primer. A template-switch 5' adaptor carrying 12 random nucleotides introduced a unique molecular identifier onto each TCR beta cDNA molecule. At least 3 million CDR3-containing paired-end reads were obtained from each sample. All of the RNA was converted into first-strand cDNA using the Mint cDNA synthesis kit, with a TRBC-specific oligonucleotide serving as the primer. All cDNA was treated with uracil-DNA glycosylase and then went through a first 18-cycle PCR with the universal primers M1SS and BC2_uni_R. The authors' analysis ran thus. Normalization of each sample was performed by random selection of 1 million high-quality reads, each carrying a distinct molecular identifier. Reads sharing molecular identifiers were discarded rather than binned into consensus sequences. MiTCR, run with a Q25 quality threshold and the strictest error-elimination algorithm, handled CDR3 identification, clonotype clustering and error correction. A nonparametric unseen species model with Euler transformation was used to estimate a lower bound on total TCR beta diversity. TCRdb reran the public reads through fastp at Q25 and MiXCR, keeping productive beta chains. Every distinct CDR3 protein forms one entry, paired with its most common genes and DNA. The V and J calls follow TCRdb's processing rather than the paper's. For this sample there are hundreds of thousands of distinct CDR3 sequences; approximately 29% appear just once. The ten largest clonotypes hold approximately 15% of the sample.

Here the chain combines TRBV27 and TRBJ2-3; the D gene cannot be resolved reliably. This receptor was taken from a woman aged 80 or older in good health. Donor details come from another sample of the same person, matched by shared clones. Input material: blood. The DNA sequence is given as TGTGCCAGCAGTTTATCTCTCCCCGCAGATACGCAGTATTTT. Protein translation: CASSLSLPADTQYF.